This TCR beta chain was identified in a study of spatial heterogeneity in lung cancer. One entry per CDR3 protein, called by TCRdb with MiXCR from the 5' RACE reads. In the table there are 5,000 or so distinct CDR3 sequences, roughly an eighth of which are singletons. This CDR3 has 13 amino acids. Germline V lookup: CDR1 MNHEY, CDR2 SVGAGI. The V gene lost 5 bases and the J gene lost 6 bases, with 14 bases spanning the gap. The time point here: sample taken at primary tumor resection. This clonotype was picked up many times. The clonotype was recovered from a female donor with early-stage non-small cell lung cancer. This chain uses TRBV6-5 with TRBJ2-7; no firm D call. Sequenced here: normal lung tissue next to the tumor, sampled at surgery. The CDR3 loop is CASSTGPWGEQYF. Here the CDR3 DNA reads TGTGCCAGCAGTACCGGGCCTTGGGGCGAGCAGTACTTC.